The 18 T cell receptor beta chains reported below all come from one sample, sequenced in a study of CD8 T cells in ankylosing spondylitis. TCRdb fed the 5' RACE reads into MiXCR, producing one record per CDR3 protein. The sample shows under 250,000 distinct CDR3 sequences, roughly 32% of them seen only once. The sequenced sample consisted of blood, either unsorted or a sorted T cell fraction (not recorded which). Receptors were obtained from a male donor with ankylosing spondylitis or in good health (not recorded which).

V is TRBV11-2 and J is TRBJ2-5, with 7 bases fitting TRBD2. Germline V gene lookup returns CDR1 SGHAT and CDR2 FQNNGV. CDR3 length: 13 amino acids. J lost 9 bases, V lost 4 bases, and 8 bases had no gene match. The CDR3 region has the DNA TGTGCCAGCAGCTATAGTCCCGGGGGGTCCCAGTACTTC. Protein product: CASSYSPGGSQYF.

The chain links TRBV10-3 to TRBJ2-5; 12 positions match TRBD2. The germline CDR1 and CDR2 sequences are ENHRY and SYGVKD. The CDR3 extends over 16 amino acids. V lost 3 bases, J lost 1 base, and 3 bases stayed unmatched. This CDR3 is CAISDGLAGLQETQYF. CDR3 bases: TGTGCCATCAGTGATGGACTAGCGGGACTCCAAGAGACCCAGTACTTC.

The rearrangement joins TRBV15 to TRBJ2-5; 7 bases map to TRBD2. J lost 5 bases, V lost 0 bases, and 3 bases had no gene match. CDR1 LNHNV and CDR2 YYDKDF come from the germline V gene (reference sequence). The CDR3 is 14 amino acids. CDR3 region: CATSRDSRGETQYF. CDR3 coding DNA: TGTGCCACCAGCAGAGATTCGCGGGGGGAGACCCAGTACTTC. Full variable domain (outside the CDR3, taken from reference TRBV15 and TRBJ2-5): DAMVIQNPRYQVTQFGKPVTLSCSQTLNHNVMYWYQQKSSQAPKLLFHYYDKDFNNEADTPDNFQSRRPNTSFCFLDIRSPGLGDTAMYLCATSRDSRGETQYFGPGTRLLVL.

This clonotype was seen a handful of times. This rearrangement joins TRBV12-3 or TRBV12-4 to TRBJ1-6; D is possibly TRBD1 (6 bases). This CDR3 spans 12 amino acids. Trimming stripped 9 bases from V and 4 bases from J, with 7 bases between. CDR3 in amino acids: CASGQYNSPLHF. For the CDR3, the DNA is TGTGCCAGTGGACAGTATAATTCACCCCTCCACTTT.

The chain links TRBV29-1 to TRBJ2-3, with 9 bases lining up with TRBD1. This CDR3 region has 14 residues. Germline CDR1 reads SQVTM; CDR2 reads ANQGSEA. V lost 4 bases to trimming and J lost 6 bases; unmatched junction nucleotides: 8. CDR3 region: CSVAYRGREDTQYF. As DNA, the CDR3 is TGCAGCGTTGCCTACAGGGGGCGCGAGGATACGCAGTATTTT.

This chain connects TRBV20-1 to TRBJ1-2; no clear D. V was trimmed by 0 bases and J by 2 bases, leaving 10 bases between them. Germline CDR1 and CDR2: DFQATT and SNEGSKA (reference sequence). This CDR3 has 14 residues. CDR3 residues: CSARERRRNYGYTF. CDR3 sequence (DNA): TGCAGTGCTAGAGAACGGCGGCGCAACTATGGCTACACCTTC.

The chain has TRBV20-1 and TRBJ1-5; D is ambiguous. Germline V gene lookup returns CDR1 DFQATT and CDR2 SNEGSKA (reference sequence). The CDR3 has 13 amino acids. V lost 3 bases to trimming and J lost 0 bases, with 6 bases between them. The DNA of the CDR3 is TGCAGTGCTAGCGGGATTAGCAATCAGCCCCAGCATTTT. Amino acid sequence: CSASGISNQPQHF.

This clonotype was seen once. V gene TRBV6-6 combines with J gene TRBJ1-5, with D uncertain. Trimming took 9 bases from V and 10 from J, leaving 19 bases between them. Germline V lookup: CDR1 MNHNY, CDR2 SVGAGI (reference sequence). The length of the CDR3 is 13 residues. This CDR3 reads CARTPGSSNPQHF. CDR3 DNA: TGTGCCAGAACGCCGGGGTCTTCCAACCCCCAGCATTTT.

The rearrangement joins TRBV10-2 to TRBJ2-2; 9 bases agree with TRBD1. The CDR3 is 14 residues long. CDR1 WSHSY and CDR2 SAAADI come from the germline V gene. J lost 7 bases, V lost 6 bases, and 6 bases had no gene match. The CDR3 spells CASREGQGGGELFF. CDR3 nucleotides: TGCGCCAGCAGGGAGGGACAGGGCGGCGGGGAGCTGTTTTTT.

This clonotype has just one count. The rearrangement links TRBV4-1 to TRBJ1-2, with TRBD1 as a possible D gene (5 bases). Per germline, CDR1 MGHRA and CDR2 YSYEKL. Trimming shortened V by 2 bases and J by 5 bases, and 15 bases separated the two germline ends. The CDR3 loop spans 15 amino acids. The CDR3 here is CASSQPLQVPYGYTF. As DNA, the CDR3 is TGCGCCAGCAGCCAACCCCTACAGGTTCCGTATGGCTACACCTTC.

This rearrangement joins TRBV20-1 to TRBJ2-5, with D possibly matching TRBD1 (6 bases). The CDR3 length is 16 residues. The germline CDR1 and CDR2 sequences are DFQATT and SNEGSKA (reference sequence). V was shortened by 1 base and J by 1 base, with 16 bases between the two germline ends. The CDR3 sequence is CSARGNRDPIQETQYF. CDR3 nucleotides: TGCAGTGCTAGAGGTAACAGGGACCCCATCCAAGAGACCCAGTACTTC.

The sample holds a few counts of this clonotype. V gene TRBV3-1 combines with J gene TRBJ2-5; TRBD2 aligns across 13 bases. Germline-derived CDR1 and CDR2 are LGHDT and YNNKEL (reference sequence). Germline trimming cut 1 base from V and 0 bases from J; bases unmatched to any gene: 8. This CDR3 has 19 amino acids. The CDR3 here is CASSQVMGLAGTYQETQYF. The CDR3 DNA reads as TGTGCCAGCAGCCAAGTTATGGGACTAGCGGGAACCTACCAAGAGACCCAGTACTTC.

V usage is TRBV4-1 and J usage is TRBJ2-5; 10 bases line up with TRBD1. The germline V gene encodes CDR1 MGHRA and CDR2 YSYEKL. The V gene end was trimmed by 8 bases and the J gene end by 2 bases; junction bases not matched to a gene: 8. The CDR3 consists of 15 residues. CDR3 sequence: CASGPRTGGQETQYF. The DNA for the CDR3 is TGCGCCAGCGGCCCAAGGACAGGGGGGCAAGAGACCCAGTACTTC.

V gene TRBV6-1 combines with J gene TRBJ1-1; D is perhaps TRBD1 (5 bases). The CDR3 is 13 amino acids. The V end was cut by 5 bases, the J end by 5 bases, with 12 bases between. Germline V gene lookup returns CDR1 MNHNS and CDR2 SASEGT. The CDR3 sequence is CASSTGGGTEAFF. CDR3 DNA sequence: TGTGCCAGCAGTACGGGGGGAGGGACTGAAGCTTTCTTT.

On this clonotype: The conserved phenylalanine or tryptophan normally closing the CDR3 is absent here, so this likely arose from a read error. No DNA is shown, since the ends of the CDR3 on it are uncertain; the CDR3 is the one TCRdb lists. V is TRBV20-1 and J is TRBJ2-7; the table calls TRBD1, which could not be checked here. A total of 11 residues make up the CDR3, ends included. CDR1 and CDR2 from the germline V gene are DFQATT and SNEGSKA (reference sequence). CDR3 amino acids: CSARDPGGEVY.

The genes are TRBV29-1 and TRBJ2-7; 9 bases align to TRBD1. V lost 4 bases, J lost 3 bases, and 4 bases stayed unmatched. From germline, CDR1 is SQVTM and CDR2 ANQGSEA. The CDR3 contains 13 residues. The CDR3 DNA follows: TGCAGCGTTGGGGACAGGGCGGACTACGAGCAGTACTTC. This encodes CSVGDRADYEQYF.

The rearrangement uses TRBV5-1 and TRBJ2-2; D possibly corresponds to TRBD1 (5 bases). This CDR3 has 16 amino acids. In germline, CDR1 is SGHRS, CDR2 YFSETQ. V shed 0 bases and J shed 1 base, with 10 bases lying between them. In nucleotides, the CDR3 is TGCGCCAGCAGCTTGGCGACAGACAGGAACACCGGGGAGCTGTTTTTT. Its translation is CASSLATDRNTGELFF.

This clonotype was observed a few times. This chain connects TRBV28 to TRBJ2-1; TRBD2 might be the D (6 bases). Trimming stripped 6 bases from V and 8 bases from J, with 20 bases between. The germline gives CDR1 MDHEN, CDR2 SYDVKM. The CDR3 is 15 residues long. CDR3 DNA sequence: TGTGCCAGCAGCCCCTCCGGAGGGACCAGCTATGAGCAGTTCTTC. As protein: CASSPSGGTSYEQFF.